These 30 T cell receptor beta chains were sequenced from one sample in a study of blood T cell repertoires in COVID-19. The protocol was immunoSEQ multiplex PCR, while the TCRdb copy is restricted to in-frame clones and leaves out a portion. Of more than 250,000 clones in the sample, 87% were seen once. Sequenced: PBMCs or T cells enriched from blood (not recorded which). These receptor sequences come from a woman in her 30s who had recovered from COVID-19.

The V gene is TRBV19, the J gene TRBJ2-1; TRBD2 aligns across 11 bases. From germline, CDR1 is LNHDA and CDR2 SQIVND (reference sequence). The CDR3 sequence is 16 residues long. J gave up 13 bases and V 0 bases, and 11 bases lay outside the gene matches. The CDR3 sequence: CASSIDLTSGGPEQFF. For the CDR3, the DNA is TGTGCCAGTAGTATAGATCTCACTAGCGGGGGCCCCGAACAGTTCTTC.

V and J are TRBV2 and TRBJ1-2; 8 nucleotides align to TRBD1. Germline V gene lookup returns CDR1 SNHLY and CDR2 FYNNEI. The CDR3 consists of 13 residues. With V trimmed by 5 bases and J by 6 bases, 5 bases remained unmatched. The CDR3 protein is CASSPDRAHGYTF. The CDR3 DNA is TGTGCCAGCAGTCCGGACAGGGCCCATGGCTACACCTTC.

The gene calls are TRBV6-1 and TRBJ2-7; possibly TRBD1 for D (6 bases). The V and J ends lost 3 bases and 2 bases respectively, with 14 bases between them. Germline V gives CDR1 MNHNS, CDR2 SASEGT. The CDR3 has 15 amino acids. The CDR3: CASSDQDRLAYEQYF. DNA of the CDR3: TGTGCCAGCAGTGACCAAGACAGGTTGGCCTACGAGCAGTACTTC.

The chain employs TRBV10-3 and TRBJ1-5, with D maybe TRBD1 (5 bases). V lost 3 bases, J lost 6 bases, and 12 bases lay in between. CDR1 and CDR2 from the germline V gene are ENHRY and SYGVKD. The CDR3 runs to 14 residues. Here the CDR3 DNA reads TGTGCCATCAGTGAACAGGTTAACGGTCAGCCCCAGCATTTT. It is translated as CAISEQVNGQPQHF.

This chain joins TRBV6-1 and TRBJ1-5; 9 bases line up with TRBD1. Germline V CDR1 and CDR2: MNHNS, SASEGT. The J segment lost 0 bases and the V segment lost 4 bases, leaving 10 bases of the junction unmatched. The CDR3 extends over 18 amino acids. CDR3 DNA: TGTGCCAGCAGTGCCACAGGGGGCAGGGGGCTTAGCAATCAGCCCCAGCATTTT. This encodes CASSATGGRGLSNQPQHF.

A word on this clone: Germline is not matched at one junction end, which may reflect a read error. This chain links TRBV28 with TRBJ2-2; 9 nucleotides align to TRBD2. This CDR3 comprises 17 residues. CDR1 MDHEN and CDR2 SYDVKM come from the germline V gene. CDR3 sequence reads: CPSCLWGLAGGPGELFF. The CDR3 region has the DNA TGTCCCAGCTGTTTATGGGGACTCGCGGGGGGGCCCGGGGAGCTGTTTTTT.

The count of this clone is one. The chain employs TRBV28 and TRBJ2-2, with TRBD2 matching 7 bases. CDR1 and CDR2 (germline): MDHEN, SYDVKM. The CDR3 is 16 residues long. The J segment lost 3 bases and the V segment lost 4 bases, leaving 8 bases of the junction unmatched. The CDR3 sequence is CASSSGQGGYTGELFF. CDR3 nucleotide sequence: TGTGCCAGCAGTTCCGGGCAGGGAGGGTACACCGGGGAGCTGTTTTTT.

The genes are TRBV4-2 and TRBJ1-2, with D unclear. There are 16 residues in the CDR3. Germline CDR1 is LGHNA and CDR2 is YNFKEQ. Trimming took 0 bases from V and 4 from J, leaving 15 bases between them. The CDR3 DNA reads TGTGCCAGCAGCCAAGATGAGAGGGTTAATATCTATGGCTACACCTTC. This gives the protein CASSQDERVNIYGYTF.

The CDR3 loop reads CASSLTGGRGFF. The CDR3 nucleotides read TGTGCCAGCAGTTTAACGGGGGGGCGCGGGTTCTTT. The chain carries TRBV7-9 and TRBJ1-1; the D gene is possibly TRBD1 (6 bases). V was clipped by 6 bases and J by 14 bases, with 19 bases between them. CDR1 is SEHNR, CDR2 FQNEAQ, per germline (reference sequence). The CDR3 length is 12 residues.

The CDR3 spells CASSLGRGTGTGELFF. In nucleotides, the CDR3 is TGTGCCAGCAGCCTAGGCAGGGGGACGGGCACCGGGGAGCTGTTTTTT. The gene calls are TRBV9 and TRBJ2-2; the match to TRBD1 covers 7 bases. V trimming: 4 bases; J trimming: 4 bases; junction bases outside the gene matches: 10. CDR1 is SGDLS and CDR2 is YYNGEE in the germline V gene. This CDR3 spans 16 amino acids. The full variable domain, with the rest looked up from reference TRBV9 and TRBJ2-2, is DSGVTQTPKHLITATGQRVTLRCSPRSGDLSVYWYQQSLDQGLQFLIQYYNGEERAKGNILERFSAQQFPDLHSELNLSSLELGDSALYFCASSLGRGTGTGELFFGEGSRLTVL.

The chain uses TRBV5-4 and TRBJ1-2; D perhaps matches TRBD1 (5 bases). V lost 4 bases to trimming and J lost 0 bases, with 22 bases between them. Germline V gene sequence: CDR1 SGHNT, CDR2 YYREEE (reference sequence). The CDR3 is 18 amino acids. The CDR3 sequence: CASSRPGVEGATNYGYTF. CDR3 bases: TGTGCCAGCAGCCGACCTGGGGTTGAAGGGGCTACTAACTATGGCTACACCTTC. Together with reference TRBV5-4 and TRBJ1-2, the CDR3 gives the full variable domain: ETGVTQSPTHLIKTRGQQVTLRCSSQSGHNTVSWYQQALGQGPQFIFQYYREEENGRGNFPPRFSGLQFPNYSSELNVNALELDDSALYLCASSRPGVEGATNYGYTFGSGTRLTVV.

The J gene is TRBJ2-4, the V gene TRBV15, with 11 bases identical to TRBD1. J was trimmed by 0 bases and V by 4 bases; bases with no gene match: 8. Germline-derived CDR1 and CDR2 are LNHNV and YYDKDF (reference sequence). The CDR3 totals 18 residues. The CDR3 loop is CATSKEGGQGVAKNIQYF. Written as DNA, the CDR3 is TGTGCCACCAGCAAGGAAGGGGGACAGGGGGTAGCCAAAAACATTCAGTACTTC.

CDR3 sequence: CASGFLAEETQYF. CDR3 sequence (DNA): TGTGCTAGTGGATTCCTGGCAGAAGAGACCCAGTACTTC. The chain employs TRBV12-5 and TRBJ2-5; no firm D call. Germline-derived CDR1 and CDR2 are LGHNT and FRNRAP. The CDR3 sequence is 13 residues long. Trimming took 6 bases from V and 3 from J, leaving 11 bases between them.

This sequence joins TRBV19 and TRBJ1-2, with TRBD1 matching over 7 bases. The V and J ends lost 0 bases and 7 bases, in that order; junction bases with no gene match: 5. The CDR3 loop spans 14 amino acids. In germline, CDR1 is LNHDA, CDR2 SQIVND (reference sequence). In DNA form, the CDR3 reads TGTGCCAGTAGTATAGAGGTACAGGGGTTTGGCTACACCTTC. Protein: CASSIEVQGFGYTF.

This clone has a single count. V is TRBV2 and J is TRBJ2-7; tentative D call: TRBD1 (5 bases). CDR1 and CDR2 from the germline V gene are SNHLY and FYNNEI. V dropped 7 bases and J dropped 5 bases, with 9 bases sitting between them. The CDR3 is made up of 11 amino acids. CDR3 DNA: TGTGCCAGCAACTCAGGGAACGAGCAGTACTTC. Residues: CASNSGNEQYF.

The rearrangement links TRBV5-6 to TRBJ1-6; D not certain. Germline V gene lookup returns CDR1 SGHDT and CDR2 YYEEEE. The V and J ends lost 0 bases and 14 bases respectively, with 12 bases between them. The CDR3 extends over 13 amino acids. The CDR3, as DNA: TGTGCCAGCAGCTTGGTTTCACCCTCGGCCCTCCACTTT. This encodes CASSLVSPSALHF.

Comments on this clone: The junction does not match germline at one end; this may be a read error. J is TRBJ1-5 and V is TRBV13; 9 bases line up with TRBD1. The V gene's germline CDR1 is PRHDT and CDR2 FYEKMQ (reference sequence). The length of the CDR3 is 15 residues. The CDR3 protein is CASSLGGQGDQPQHF. As DNA, the CDR3 is TGTGCCAGCAGCCTAGGGGGACAGGGAGATCAGCCCCAGCATTTT. Drawing the rest from reference TRBV13 and TRBJ1-5, the complete variable domain is AAGVIQSPRHLIKEKRETATLKCYPIPRHDTVYWYQQGPGQDPQFLISFYEKMQSDKGSIPDRFSAQQFSDYHSELNMSSLELGDSALYFCASSLGGQGDQPQHFGDGTRLSIL.

The chain employs TRBV4-1 and TRBJ1-2; D ambiguous. Trimming removed 3 bases from V and 6 bases from J, with 17 bases in between. Germline lookup yields CDR1 MGHRA and CDR2 YSYEKL. The CDR3 extends over 15 amino acids. The DNA of the CDR3 is TGCGCCAGCAGCCACATCATGAGGGCCGGTGATGGCTACACCTTC. Its translation is CASSHIMRAGDGYTF.

CDR3 region: CASSTNRGHYEQYF. The CDR3 coding sequence is TGTGCCAGTAGTACCAACAGGGGTCACTACGAGCAGTACTTC. The rearrangement links TRBV19 to TRBJ2-7; 7 nucleotides match TRBD1. The CDR3 contains 14 residues. V was pared by 4 bases and J by 3 bases, with 6 bases of the junction left unmatched. From germline, CDR1 is LNHDA and CDR2 SQIVND (reference sequence). The full variable domain, rest sourced from reference TRBV19 and TRBJ2-7, is DGGITQSPKYLFRKEGQNVTLSCEQNLNHDAMYWYRQDPGQGLRLIYYSQIVNDFQKGDIAEGYSVSREKKESFPLTVTSAQKNPTAFYLCASSTNRGHYEQYFGPGTRLTVT.

The rearrangement uses TRBV27 and TRBJ2-3, with a possible D match to TRBD1 (5 bases). Trimming removed 3 bases from V and 4 bases from J, with 14 bases in between. Germline V gene data show CDR1 as MNHEY and CDR2 as SMNVEV (reference sequence). CDR3 length: 15 residues. CDR3 protein: CASSFWGGGADTQYF. The CDR3 bases are TGTGCCAGCAGTTTTTGGGGCGGTGGTGCAGATACGCAGTATTTT.

The chain joins TRBV5-5 to TRBJ1-1, with 7 bases lining up with TRBD1. The CDR3 is 14 amino acids. V lost 1 base and J lost 4; bases outside the gene matches: 4. The germline V gene encodes CDR1 SGHKS and CDR2 YYEKEE (reference sequence). CDR3 sequence reads: CASSLLRQGTEAFF. CDR3 nucleotides: TGTGCCAGCAGCTTGCTGAGACAGGGCACTGAAGCTTTCTTT.

The rearrangement uses TRBV6-5 and TRBJ1-5, with TRBD1 matching over 8 bases. CDR1 is MNHEY, CDR2 SVGAGI, per germline. The CDR3 spans 13 residues. V dropped 9 bases and J dropped 5; count of bases not matched to a gene: 6. The CDR3 nucleotides are TGTGCCAGTAGGACAGGGCTGGATCAGCCCCAGCATTTT. Translated: CASRTGLDQPQHF.

The chain links TRBV15 to TRBJ1-2; 8 bases are a match to TRBD1. The CDR3 spans 17 residues. Germline V gene lookup returns CDR1 LNHNV and CDR2 YYDKDF (reference sequence). The V and J ends lost 3 bases and 4 bases, in that order; junction bases with no gene match: 13. Here the CDR3 reads CATSSVPGGASSYGYTF. Here the CDR3 DNA reads TGTGCCACCAGCAGTGTTCCAGGGGGCGCTTCTAGCTATGGCTACACCTTC. The full variable domain, in which reference TRBV15 and TRBJ1-2 provide the parts outside the CDR3, is DAMVIQNPRYQVTQFGKPVTLSCSQTLNHNVMYWYQQKSSQAPKLLFHYYDKDFNNEADTPDNFQSRRPNTSFCFLDIRSPGLGDTAMYLCATSSVPGGASSYGYTFGSGTRLTVV.

The rearrangement joins TRBV11-2 to TRBJ2-3; TRBD2 agrees at 9 bases. Germline CDR1 is SGHAT and CDR2 is FQNNGV. This CDR3 is 17 amino acids long. J lost 7 bases, V lost 1 base, and 12 bases had no gene match. The CDR3 region is CASSLGVAGGARNTQYF. The CDR3 DNA follows: TGTGCCAGCAGCTTAGGGGTCGCGGGGGGGGCCAGGAATACGCAGTATTTT.

This chain links TRBV9 with TRBJ1-3, with TRBD1 matching 7 bases. The CDR3 covers 17 residues. Per germline, CDR1 SGDLS and CDR2 YYNGEE. With V trimmed by 1 base and J by 0 bases, 7 bases remained unmatched. In DNA form, the CDR3 reads TGTGCCAGCAGCGTATCTAAAGGGACAGCCTCTGGAAACACCATATATTTT. Its translation: CASSVSKGTASGNTIYF.

The chain employs TRBV19 and TRBJ1-1, with D maybe TRBD1 (6 bases). The CDR3 consists of 14 residues. Looked up from germline, CDR1 is LNHDA and CDR2 is SQIVND (reference sequence). V was shortened by 10 bases and J by 4 bases, with 19 bases between the two germline ends. The CDR3 loop is CATGGAGDSTEAFF. CDR3 sequence (DNA): TGTGCCACGGGGGGGGCAGGGGATTCCACTGAAGCTTTCTTT. Using reference TRBV19 and TRBJ1-1 for the parts outside the CDR3, the full variable domain is DGGITQSPKYLFRKEGQNVTLSCEQNLNHDAMYWYRQDPGQGLRLIYYSQIVNDFQKGDIAEGYSVSREKKESFPLTVTSAQKNPTAFYLCATGGAGDSTEAFFGQGTRLTVV.

The rearrangement joins TRBV19 to TRBJ1-4; 7 nucleotides line up with TRBD1. This CDR3 contains 16 residues. The V segment lost 3 bases and the J segment 7 bases; nucleotides outside the gene matches: 11. Germline lookup yields CDR1 LNHDA and CDR2 SQIVND (reference sequence). CDR3 DNA: TGTGCCAGTAGTATTTTGGGCGACAGGGCGGCTGAAAAACTGTTTTTT. Its protein product is CASSILGDRAAEKLFF. Drawing the rest from reference TRBV19 and TRBJ1-4, the complete variable domain is DGGITQSPKYLFRKEGQNVTLSCEQNLNHDAMYWYRQDPGQGLRLIYYSQIVNDFQKGDIAEGYSVSREKKESFPLTVTSAQKNPTAFYLCASSILGDRAAEKLFFGSGTQLSVL.

This rearrangement joins TRBV7-9 to TRBJ1-3, with 9 bases lining up with TRBD1. Trimming cost V 5 bases and J 1 base; bases outside gene matches: 6. Germline V lookup: CDR1 SEHNR, CDR2 FQNEAQ (reference sequence). The CDR3 loop spans 16 amino acids. In DNA, the CDR3 is TGTGCCAGCAGCATTACGACAGGGGGATCTGGAAACACCATATATTTT. Protein: CASSITTGGSGNTIYF.

The genes are TRBV19 and TRBJ1-5; the match to TRBD1 covers 8 bases. The CDR3 covers 17 residues. CDR1 is LNHDA, CDR2 SQIVND, per germline (reference sequence). Trimming removed 7 bases from V and 9 bases from J; junction bases left unmatched: 20. The CDR3 sequence: CASTLLSSGTGIRPQHF. CDR3 in DNA: TGTGCCAGTACTCTGCTTTCCTCCGGGACAGGTATTCGGCCCCAGCATTTT.

The genes are TRBV5-1 and TRBJ1-1, with a weak D call TRBD1 (5 bases). The CDR3 sequence is 15 residues long. V was trimmed by 1 base and J by 3 bases, leaving 13 bases between them. Germline V gene lookup returns CDR1 SGHRS and CDR2 YFSETQ. This CDR3 reads CASSLFALGDTEAFF. CDR3 nucleotides: TGCGCCAGCAGCTTGTTTGCTCTAGGGGACACTGAAGCTTTCTTT.